This is a list of T cell receptor beta chains from one sample in a study of cytomegalovirus exposure and HLA in healthy donors. Generated by immunoSEQ multiplex PCR, the TCRdb table keeps only in-frame clones and is missing some. The table lists about 190,000 clones, over 60% of them singletons. What was sequenced was PBMCs. The receptor set was obtained from a man younger than 45 in good health and CMV-seropositive. The CDR3 runs from the conserved cysteine through the conserved F or W. The D gene is left open where the match is weak. The listing skips clone size in some rows; elsewhere it reads once, few, many or a size class.

size	V	D	J	DNA	CDR3
few	TRBV7-2	TRBD1	TRBJ1-2	TGTGCCAGCAGCTGGAACAGGGGGTATGGCTACACCTTC	CASSWNRGYGYTF
-	TRBV19	-	TRBJ2-7	TGTGCCACCAGAGGGCCTAGGGGGTACGAGCAGTACTTC	CATRGPRGYEQYF
-	TRBV4-3	TRBD2	TRBJ2-5	TGCGCCAGCAGCCAATCTTTTAGCGGGGGGGCCGGAGAGACCCAGTACTTC	CASSQSFSGGAGETQYF
-	TRBV10-3	TRBD2	TRBJ2-7	TGTGCCATCAGTGAACTCAAAGGGACCGGGGGGAAGTACTTC	CAISELKGTGGKYF
-	TRBV6-5	-	TRBJ2-5	TGTGCCAGCAGTTTCGGGGCGGGGCGGGCGGAGACCCAGTACTTC	CASSFGAGRAETQYF
-	TRBV27	TRBD2	TRBJ2-7	TGTGCCAGCAGTGCCGCTAGCGGGGGGGCCTACGAGCAGTACTTC	CASSAASGGAYEQYF
-	TRBV6-6	-	TRBJ1-1	TGTGCCAGCAGAACGGACAGTGCAGACACTGAAGCTTTCTTT	CASRTDSADTEAFF
-	TRBV4-3	TRBD2	TRBJ2-1	TGCGCCAGCAGCCAAGATGGAGGCGGGAGGGGCGGCAATGAGCAGTTCTTC	CASSQDGGGRGGNEQFF
-	TRBV18	-	TRBJ1-5	TGTGCCAGCTCACCTCTACAGGCAAACAATCAGCCCCAGCATTTT	CASSPLQANNQPQHF
few	TRBV5-4	TRBD1	TRBJ2-5	TGTGCCAGCAGCTTGGAGGGGACAGGTTTAGGGACCCAGTACTTC	CASSLEGTGLGTQYF
few	TRBV2	-	TRBJ2-5	TGTGCCAGCAGTGAACTGGTGAGAGAGACCCAGTACTTC	CASSELVRETQYF
-	TRBV4-1	TRBD2	TRBJ2-1	TGCGCCAGCAGCCCTAGCGGGGGACCCGGGTCCTACAATGAGCAGTTCTTC	CASSPSGGPGSYNEQFF
-	TRBV10-1	TRBD1	TRBJ1-2	TGCGCCAGCATAGGACAGGGTAAGGAGGGCTACTATGGCTACACCTTC	CASIGQGKEGYYGYTF
few	TRBV10-3	TRBD1	TRBJ2-3	TGTGCCATCAGGGACGGGACAGGGGACACAGATACGCAGTATTTT	CAIRDGTGDTDTQYF
-	TRBV7-9	TRBD1	TRBJ2-1	TGTGCCAGCAGCGAAGACAGGGACAATGAGCAGTTCTTC	CASSEDRDNEQFF
-	TRBV7-8	-	TRBJ2-3	TGTGCCAGCAGCGCAGGACTATTTTACACAGATACGCAGTATTTT	CASSAGLFYTDTQYF
-	TRBV6-5	-	TRBJ1-2	TGTGCCAGCAATAGGGGCAGGGTCGACTATGGCTACACCTTC	CASNRGRVDYGYTF
-	TRBV29-1	-	TRBJ2-5	TGCAGCGGCCTAGTCCAAGAGACCCAGTACTTC	CSGLVQETQYF
few	TRBV9	-	TRBJ2-2	TGTGCCAGCAGCGTACACCCACGGACACTTTCGGCCGGGGGCACCGGGGAGCTGTTTTTT	CASSVHPRTLSAGGTGELFF
-	TRBV5-6	-	TRBJ2-4	TGTGCCAGCAGCTTCGGACAGGCCAAAAACATTCAGTACTTC	CASSFGQAKNIQYF
-	TRBV27	-	TRBJ2-7	TGTGCCAGCAGTCCCCGGTGGGGGGTTCGGTTCGGCGAGCAGTACTTC	CASSPRWGVRFGEQYF
once	TRBV7-8	-	TRBJ1-4	TGTGCCAGCAGCTTAGCACGCCGGGGGTATGGTGAAAAACTGTTTTTT	CASSLARRGYGEKLFF
-	TRBV5-1	TRBD1	TRBJ2-7	TGCGCCAGCAGCCGTTCTGTGGGACAGGGGGCCTACGAGCAGTACTTC	CASSRSVGQGAYEQYF
-	TRBV18	TRBD2	TRBJ2-7	TGTGCCAGCTCACCACCTAGCGGGAGGGGTTACGAGCAGTACTTC	CASSPPSGRGYEQYF
few	TRBV18	-	TRBJ1-1	TGTGCCAGCTCACCTTCGGGAATACTGGGCACTGAAGCTTTCTTT	CASSPSGILGTEAFF
-	TRBV10-3	-	TRBJ2-5	TGTGCCATCAGTGATCCGGGAAGTAAAGAGACCCAGTACTTC	CAISDPGSKETQYF
-	TRBV11-2	-	TRBJ1-1	TGTGCCAGCAGCTTAGACCAACTAAGGGGGAACACTGAAGCTTTCTTT	CASSLDQLRGNTEAFF
-	TRBV5-3	TRBD2	TRBJ2-1	TGTGCCAGGTGTTGGGGGGGTACAAGAAATGAGCAGTTCTTC	CARCWGGTRNEQFF
-	TRBV19	-	TRBJ2-1	TGTGCCAGTAGTGAGACTTCCAGCTCCTACAATGAGCAGTTCTTC	CASSETSSSYNEQFF
once	TRBV7-9	-	TRBJ1-6	TGTTCCAGCAGCTCAAACCGGGGTAACCTAAATTCACCCCTCCACTTT	CSSSSNRGNLNSPLHF
-	TRBV18	TRBD2	TRBJ2-3	TGTGCCAGCTCTCGAAGTAGCGGGAGGAGCACAGATACGCAGTATTTT	CASSRSSGRSTDTQYF
-	TRBV4-2	-	TRBJ2-7	TGTGCCAGCAGCCAAGACTCGGCAGGCCCCTACGAGCAGTACTTC	CASSQDSAGPYEQYF
-	TRBV5-4	TRBD2	TRBJ2-3	TGTGCCAGCAGCCCCGGGACTAGCAAGGATACGCAGTATTTT	CASSPGTSKDTQYF
-	TRBV19	-	TRBJ2-1	TGTGCCAGTAGTATAGCGGCAGGGGTAGGGATTGAGCAGTTCTTC	CASSIAAGVGIEQFF
once	TRBV7-9	TRBD1	TRBJ1-2	TGTGCCAGCAGCTCAACAGGGGGTGATGGCTACACCTTC	CASSSTGGDGYTF
once	TRBV4-2	-	TRBJ2-3	TGTGCCAGCAGCCAAGGAGGACAGAGCACAGATACGCAGTATTTT	CASSQGGQSTDTQYF
once	TRBV19	-	TRBJ1-4	TGTGCCAGTAGTGCGGGACCCAAGGGGAATGAAAAACTGTTTTTT	CASSAGPKGNEKLFF
few	TRBV18	TRBD1	TRBJ1-5	TGTGCCAGCTCACCACCCGGGACAGATAATCAGCCCCAGCATTTT	CASSPPGTDNQPQHF
-	TRBV11-2	-	TRBJ2-7	TGTGCCAGCAGCTTAGCCAGGGCTTTATCCTACGAGCAGTACTTC	CASSLARALSYEQYF
-	TRBV18	TRBD2	TRBJ2-3	TGTGCCAGCTCACCACCGGCGTCGGGACTAGCGGGGACAGATACGCAGTATTTT	CASSPPASGLAGTDTQYF
-	TRBV29-1	-	TRBJ2-5	TGCAGCGTTGAGAGACAGTTACAAGAGACCCAGTACTTC	CSVERQLQETQYF
-	TRBV10-3	-	TRBJ1-6	TGTGCCATCAGTGAAAGGGAGGGGAATTCACCCCTCCACTTT	CAISEREGNSPLHF
-	TRBV5-5	TRBD1	TRBJ2-7	TGTGCCAGCAGCCGACAGGGGGTATCGCCCTACGAGCAGTACTTC	CASSRQGVSPYEQYF
-	TRBV19	TRBD1	TRBJ1-2	TGTGCCAGTAGTATAGGGGGACAGGGCGGCTATGGCTACACCTTC	CASSIGGQGGYGYTF
once	TRBV28	-	TRBJ1-4	TGTGCCAGCAGTTTAAGTGGCAGGGTTAATGAAAAACTGTTTTTT	CASSLSGRVNEKLFF
-	TRBV6-4	TRBD2	TRBJ2-1	TGTGCCAGCAAAGGGAGCGGGGGGGCCGGTGAGCAGTTCTTC	CASKGSGGAGEQFF
-	TRBV7-9	TRBD1	TRBJ1-1	TGTTCCAGCAGCTTAGGGACAGCGAACACTGAAGCTTTCTTT	CSSSLGTANTEAFF
-	TRBV7-2	TRBD2	TRBJ2-7	TGTGCCAGCAGCCTGACTAGCTTGGGCGAGCAGTACTTC	CASSLTSLGEQYF
few	TRBV6-5	TRBD1	TRBJ1-2	TGTGCCAGCAGTCGGGACAGGCCGGGGGATGGCTACACCTTC	CASSRDRPGDGYTF
few	TRBV5-1	TRBD2	TRBJ2-2	TGCGCCAGCAGCTTGAGGACTAGCGGGACCGGGGAGCTGTTTTTT	CASSLRTSGTGELFF